This T cell receptor beta chain came from a study of graft-versus-host responses after intestinal transplantation. At the level of the study: Isolated intestinal, liver-intestinal, or multivisceral transplants were what recipients had. Study conclusions and caveats: Some GvH clones appeared in ileal mucosa or blood before recipient bone marrow.

The ends were cut back, 0 bases at V and 7 bases at J, with 6 bases in the middle. CDR1 and CDR2 from the germline V gene are KGHSH and LQKENI. The CDR3 consists of 13 residues. The authors seeded around 200,000 CFSE-labeled responder cells together with around 200,000 irradiated stimulator cells tagged with violet dye. A sort after the reaction isolated proliferating CFSE-low CD3+CD4+ and CD3+CD8+ responders. Repertoires were generated with immunoSEQ multiplex PCR, while TCRdb's copy carries only in-frame clones and drops some. Here the sample spans around 14,000 clones, about 30% being singletons. The sample holds a few counts of this clone.

Sequenced material: alloreactive CD8+ T cells from a mixed lymphocyte reaction culture, taken before intestinal transplant. The subset was: CFSE-low proliferating T cells sorted from approximately 6-day pre-transplant mixed lymphocyte reaction (GvH or HvG direction). This chain joins TRBV18 and TRBJ1-4, with D possibly being TRBD1 (5 bases). This clonotype originated in a human patient who received an intestinal transplant. CDR3 DNA sequence: TGTGCCAGCTCACCACCCGGGGGTGAAAAACTGTTTTTT. Translating it yields CASSPPGGEKLFF.